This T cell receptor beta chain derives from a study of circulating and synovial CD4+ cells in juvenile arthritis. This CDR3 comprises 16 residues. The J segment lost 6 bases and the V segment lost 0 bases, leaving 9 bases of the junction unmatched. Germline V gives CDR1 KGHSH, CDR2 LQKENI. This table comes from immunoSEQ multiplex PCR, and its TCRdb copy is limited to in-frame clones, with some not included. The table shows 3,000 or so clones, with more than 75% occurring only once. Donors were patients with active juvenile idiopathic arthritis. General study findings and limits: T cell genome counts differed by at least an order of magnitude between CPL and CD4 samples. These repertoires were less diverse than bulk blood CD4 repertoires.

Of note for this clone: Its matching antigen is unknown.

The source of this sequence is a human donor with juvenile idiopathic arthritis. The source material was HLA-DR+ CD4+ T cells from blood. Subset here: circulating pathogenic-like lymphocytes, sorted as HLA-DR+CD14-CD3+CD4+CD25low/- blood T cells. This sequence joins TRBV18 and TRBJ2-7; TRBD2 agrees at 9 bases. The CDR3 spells CASSPPLGSGRGEQYF. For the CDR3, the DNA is TGTGCCAGCTCACCACCTTTGGGTAGCGGGAGAGGCGAGCAGTACTTC.